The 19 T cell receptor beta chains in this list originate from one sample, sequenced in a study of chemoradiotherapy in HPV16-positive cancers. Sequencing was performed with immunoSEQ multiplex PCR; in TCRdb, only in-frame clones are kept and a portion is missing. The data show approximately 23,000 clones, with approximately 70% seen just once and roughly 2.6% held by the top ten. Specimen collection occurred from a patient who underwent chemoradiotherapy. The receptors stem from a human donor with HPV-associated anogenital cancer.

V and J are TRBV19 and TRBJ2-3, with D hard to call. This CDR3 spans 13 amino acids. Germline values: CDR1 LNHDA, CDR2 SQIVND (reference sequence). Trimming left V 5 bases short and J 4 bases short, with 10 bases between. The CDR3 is CASSFLGPDTQYF. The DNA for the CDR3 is TGTGCCAGTAGTTTTCTAGGCCCAGATACGCAGTATTTT.

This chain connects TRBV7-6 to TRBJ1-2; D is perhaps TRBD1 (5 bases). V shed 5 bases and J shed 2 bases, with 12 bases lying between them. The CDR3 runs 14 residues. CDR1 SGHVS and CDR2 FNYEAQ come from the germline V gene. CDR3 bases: TGTGCCAGCAGCCCTCAGACAGCGAACTATGGCTACACCTTC. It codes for CASSPQTANYGYTF.

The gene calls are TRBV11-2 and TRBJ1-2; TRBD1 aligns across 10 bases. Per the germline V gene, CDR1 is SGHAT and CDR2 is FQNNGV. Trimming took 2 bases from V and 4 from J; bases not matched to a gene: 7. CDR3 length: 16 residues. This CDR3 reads CASSLLRGTGAYGYTF. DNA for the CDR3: TGTGCCAGCAGCTTACTCCGGGGGACAGGGGCCTATGGCTACACCTTC.

DNA for the CDR3: TGTGCCAGCAGCCCAGCGGACCGAGAAATCTACGAGCAGTACTTC. As protein: CASSPADREIYEQYF. This sequence joins TRBV5-6 and TRBJ2-7; perhaps TRBD2 as D (5 bases). The CDR3 loop spans 15 amino acids. Germline loops: CDR1 SGHDT, CDR2 YYEEEE. Trimming removed 4 bases at V and 3 bases at J, with 17 bases between. Full variable domain (missing parts from reference TRBV5-6 and TRBJ2-7): DAGVTQSPTHLIKTRGQQVTLRCSPKSGHDTVSWYQQALGQGPQFIFQYYEEEERQRGNFPDRFSGHQFPNYSSELNVNALLLGDSALYLCASSPADREIYEQYFGPGTRLTVT.

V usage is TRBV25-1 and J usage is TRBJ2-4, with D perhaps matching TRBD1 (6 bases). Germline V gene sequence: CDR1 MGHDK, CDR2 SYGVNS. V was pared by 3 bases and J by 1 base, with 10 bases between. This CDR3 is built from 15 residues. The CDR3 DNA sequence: TGTGCCAGCAGTGAGTCAGGGGCGGCCAAAAACATTCAGTACTTC. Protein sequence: CASSESGAAKNIQYF.

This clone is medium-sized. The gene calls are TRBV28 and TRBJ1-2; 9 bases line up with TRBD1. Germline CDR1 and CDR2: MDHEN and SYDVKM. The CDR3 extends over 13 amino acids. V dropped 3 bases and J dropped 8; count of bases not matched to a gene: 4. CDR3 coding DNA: TGTGCCAGCAGTTTGGGGACAGGGAGCGGCTACACCTTC. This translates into CASSLGTGSGYTF.

Here the CDR3 DNA reads TGTGCCAGTCTGATAGGCAGGGGAGCTGAAGCTTTCTTT. Residues: CASLIGRGAEAFF. This rearrangement joins TRBV19 to TRBJ1-1, with D possibly TRBD1 on 6 matching bases. The germline CDR1 and CDR2 sequences are LNHDA and SQIVND (reference sequence). V was pared by 8 bases and J by 6 bases, with 16 bases between. The CDR3 runs 13 residues.

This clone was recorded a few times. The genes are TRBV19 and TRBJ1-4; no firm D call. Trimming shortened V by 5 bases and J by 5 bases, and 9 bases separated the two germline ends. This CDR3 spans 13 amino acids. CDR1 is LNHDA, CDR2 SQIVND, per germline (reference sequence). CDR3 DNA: TGTGCCAGTAGTTGGGCGGTCAATGAAAAACTGTTTTTT. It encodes CASSWAVNEKLFF.

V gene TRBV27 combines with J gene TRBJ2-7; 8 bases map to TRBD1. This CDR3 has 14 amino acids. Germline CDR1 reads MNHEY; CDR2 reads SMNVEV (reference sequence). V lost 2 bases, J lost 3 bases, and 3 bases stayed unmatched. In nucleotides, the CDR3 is TGTGCCAGCAGTTTAAGGGACAGGATCTACGAGCAGTACTTC. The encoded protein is CASSLRDRIYEQYF.

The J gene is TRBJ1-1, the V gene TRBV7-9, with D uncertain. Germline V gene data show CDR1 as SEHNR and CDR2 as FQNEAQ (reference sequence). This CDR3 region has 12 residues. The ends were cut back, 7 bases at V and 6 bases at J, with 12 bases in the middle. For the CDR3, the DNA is TGTGCCAGCACCTTGCTTGGCGCTGAAGCTTTCTTT. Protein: CASTLLGAEAFF.

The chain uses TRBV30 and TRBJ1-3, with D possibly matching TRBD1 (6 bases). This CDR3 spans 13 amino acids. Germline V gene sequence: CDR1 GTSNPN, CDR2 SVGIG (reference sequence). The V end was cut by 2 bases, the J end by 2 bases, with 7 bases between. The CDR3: CAWSRGAGNTIYF. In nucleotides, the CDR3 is TGTGCCTGGAGTAGGGGGGCTGGAAACACCATATATTTT.

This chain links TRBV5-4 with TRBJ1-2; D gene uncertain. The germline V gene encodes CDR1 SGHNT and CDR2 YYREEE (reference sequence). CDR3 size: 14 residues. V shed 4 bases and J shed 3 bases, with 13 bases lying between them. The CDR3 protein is CASSPRAGYYGYTF. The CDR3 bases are TGTGCCAGCAGCCCGAGGGCGGGCTACTATGGCTACACCTTC. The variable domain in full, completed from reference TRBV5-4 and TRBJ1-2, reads ETGVTQSPTHLIKTRGQQVTLRCSSQSGHNTVSWYQQALGQGPQFIFQYYREEENGRGNFPPRFSGLQFPNYSSELNVNALELDDSALYLCASSPRAGYYGYTFGSGTRLTVV.

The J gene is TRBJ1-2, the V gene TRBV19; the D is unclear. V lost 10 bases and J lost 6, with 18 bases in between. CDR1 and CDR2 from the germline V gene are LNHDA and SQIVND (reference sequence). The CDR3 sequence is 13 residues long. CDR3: CATANGGGNGYTF. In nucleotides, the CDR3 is TGTGCCACCGCAAATGGTGGAGGGAATGGCTACACCTTC.

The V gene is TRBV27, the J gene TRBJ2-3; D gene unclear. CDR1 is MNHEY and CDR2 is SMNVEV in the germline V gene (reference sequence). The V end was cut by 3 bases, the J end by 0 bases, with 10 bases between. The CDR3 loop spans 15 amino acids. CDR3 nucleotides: TGTGCCAGCAGTTTTACAGCCTCTAGCACAGATACGCAGTATTTT. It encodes CASSFTASSTDTQYF.

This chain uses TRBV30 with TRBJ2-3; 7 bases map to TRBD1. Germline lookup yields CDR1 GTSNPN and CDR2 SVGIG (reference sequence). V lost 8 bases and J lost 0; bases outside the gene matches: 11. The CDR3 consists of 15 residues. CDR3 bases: TGTGCCAGGGATCCCTCGGGACAGAGCACAGATACGCAGTATTTT. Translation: CARDPSGQSTDTQYF.

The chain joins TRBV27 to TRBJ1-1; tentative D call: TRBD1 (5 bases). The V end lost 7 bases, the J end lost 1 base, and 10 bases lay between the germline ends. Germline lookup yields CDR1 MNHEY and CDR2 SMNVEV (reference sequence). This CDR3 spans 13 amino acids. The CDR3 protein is CASKRTGNTEAFF. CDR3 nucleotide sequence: TGTGCCAGCAAGCGTACAGGGAACACTGAAGCTTTCTTT.

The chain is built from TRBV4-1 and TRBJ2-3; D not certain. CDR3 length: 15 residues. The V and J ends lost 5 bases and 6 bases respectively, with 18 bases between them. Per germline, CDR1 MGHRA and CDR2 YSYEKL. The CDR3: CASSSNMARQDTQYF. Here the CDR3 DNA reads TGCGCCAGCAGCTCGAACATGGCTAGGCAGGATACGCAGTATTTT.

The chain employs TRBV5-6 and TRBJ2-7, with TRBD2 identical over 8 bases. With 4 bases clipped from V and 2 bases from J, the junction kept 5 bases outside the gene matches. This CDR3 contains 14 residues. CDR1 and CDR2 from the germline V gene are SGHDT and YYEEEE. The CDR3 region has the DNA TGTGCCAGCAGCGGGGAACTAGCGGCCTACGAGCAGTACTTC. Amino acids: CASSGELAAYEQYF.

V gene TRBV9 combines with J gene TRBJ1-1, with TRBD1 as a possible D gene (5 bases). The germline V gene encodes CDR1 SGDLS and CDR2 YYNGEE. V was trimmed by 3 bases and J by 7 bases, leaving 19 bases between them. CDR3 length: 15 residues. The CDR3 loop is CASSGRDSGGDEAFF. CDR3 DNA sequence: TGTGCCAGCAGCGGGAGGGACTCCGGGGGGGATGAAGCTTTCTTT. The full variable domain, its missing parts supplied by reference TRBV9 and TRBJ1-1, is DSGVTQTPKHLITATGQRVTLRCSPRSGDLSVYWYQQSLDQGLQFLIQYYNGEERAKGNILERFSAQQFPDLHSELNLSSLELGDSALYFCASSGRDSGGDEAFFGQGTRLTVV.